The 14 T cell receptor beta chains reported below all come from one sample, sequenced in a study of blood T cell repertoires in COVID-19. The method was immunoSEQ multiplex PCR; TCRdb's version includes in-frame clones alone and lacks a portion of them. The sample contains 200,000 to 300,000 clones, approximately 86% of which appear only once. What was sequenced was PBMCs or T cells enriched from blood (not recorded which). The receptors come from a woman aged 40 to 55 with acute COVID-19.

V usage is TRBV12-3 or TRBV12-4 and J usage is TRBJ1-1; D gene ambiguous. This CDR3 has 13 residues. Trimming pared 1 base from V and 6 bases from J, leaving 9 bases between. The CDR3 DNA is TGTGCCAGCAGTTTAGTAGGCGACTCTGAAGCTTTCTTT. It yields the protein CASSLVGDSEAFF.

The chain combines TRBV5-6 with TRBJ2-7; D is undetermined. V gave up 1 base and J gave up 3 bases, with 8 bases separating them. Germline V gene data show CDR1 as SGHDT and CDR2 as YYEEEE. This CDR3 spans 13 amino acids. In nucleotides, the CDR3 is TGTGCCAGCAGCTTGTACCAGAACTACGAGCAGTACTTC. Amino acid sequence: CASSLYQNYEQYF.

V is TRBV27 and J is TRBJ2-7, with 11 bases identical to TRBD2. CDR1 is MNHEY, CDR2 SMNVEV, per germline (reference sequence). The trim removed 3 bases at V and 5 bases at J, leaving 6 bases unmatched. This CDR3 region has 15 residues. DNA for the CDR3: TGTGCCAGCAGTTTGACTAGCGGGATGTCCCACGAGCAGTACTTC. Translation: CASSLTSGMSHEQYF.

CDR3 DNA: TGTGCCAGTCGGACTAGCGGGAGGGGCCTCCAAGAGACCCAGTACTTC. The encoded protein is CASRTSGRGLQETQYF. V is TRBV19 and J is TRBJ2-5, with 15 bases lining up with TRBD2. V gave up 8 bases and J gave up 1 base; unmatched junction bases: 5. This CDR3 spans 16 amino acids. CDR1 is LNHDA, CDR2 SQIVND, per germline (reference sequence).

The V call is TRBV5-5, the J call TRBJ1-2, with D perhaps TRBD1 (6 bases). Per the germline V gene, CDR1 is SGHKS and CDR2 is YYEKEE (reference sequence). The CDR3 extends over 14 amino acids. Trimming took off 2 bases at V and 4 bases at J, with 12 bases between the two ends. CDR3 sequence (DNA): TGTGCCAGCAGCTTCCAGGACAGCCTCTATGGCTACACCTTC. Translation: CASSFQDSLYGYTF.

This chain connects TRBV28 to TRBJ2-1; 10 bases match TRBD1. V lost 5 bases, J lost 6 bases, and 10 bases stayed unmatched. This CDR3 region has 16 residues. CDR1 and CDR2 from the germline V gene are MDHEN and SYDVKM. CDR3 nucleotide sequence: TGTGCCAGCAGTGTCTCCGGGACAGGGGCAATCAATGAGCAGTTCTTC. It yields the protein CASSVSGTGAINEQFF.

The DNA of the CDR3 is TGTGCCAGCAGCGGTCGACAGGGCTCCTATGGCTACACCTTC. It codes for CASSGRQGSYGYTF. V usage is TRBV9 and J usage is TRBJ1-2, with TRBD1 identical over 7 bases. V lost 3 bases, J lost 4 bases, and 6 bases stayed unmatched. This CDR3 is built from 14 residues. Germline CDR1 and CDR2: SGDLS and YYNGEE.

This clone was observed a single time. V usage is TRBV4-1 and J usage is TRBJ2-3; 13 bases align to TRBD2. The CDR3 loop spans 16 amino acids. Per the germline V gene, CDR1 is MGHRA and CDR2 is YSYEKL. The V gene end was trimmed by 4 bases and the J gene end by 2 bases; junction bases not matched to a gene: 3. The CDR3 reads CASSPGTSGDTDTQYF. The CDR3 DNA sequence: TGCGCCAGCAGCCCAGGGACTAGCGGGGACACAGATACGCAGTATTTT.

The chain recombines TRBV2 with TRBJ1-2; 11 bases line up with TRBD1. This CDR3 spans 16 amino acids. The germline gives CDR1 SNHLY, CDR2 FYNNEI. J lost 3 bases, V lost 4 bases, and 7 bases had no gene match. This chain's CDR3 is CASSGRGTGGDYGYTF. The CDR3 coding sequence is TGTGCCAGCAGTGGAAGGGGGACAGGGGGTGACTATGGCTACACCTTC.

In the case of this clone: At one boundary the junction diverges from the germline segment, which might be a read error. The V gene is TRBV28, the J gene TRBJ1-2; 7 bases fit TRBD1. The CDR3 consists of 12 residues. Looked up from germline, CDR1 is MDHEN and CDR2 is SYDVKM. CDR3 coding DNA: TGTGCCAGCAGGAACCTAGGACAGGTCCACGATTTC. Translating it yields CASRNLGQVHDF.

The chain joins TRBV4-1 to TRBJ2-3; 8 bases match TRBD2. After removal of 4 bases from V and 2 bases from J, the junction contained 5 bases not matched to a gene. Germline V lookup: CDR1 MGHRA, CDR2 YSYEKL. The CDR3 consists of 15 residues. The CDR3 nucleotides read TGCGCCAGCAGCCCCACTAGCGGATTCACAGATACGCAGTATTTT. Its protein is CASSPTSGFTDTQYF.

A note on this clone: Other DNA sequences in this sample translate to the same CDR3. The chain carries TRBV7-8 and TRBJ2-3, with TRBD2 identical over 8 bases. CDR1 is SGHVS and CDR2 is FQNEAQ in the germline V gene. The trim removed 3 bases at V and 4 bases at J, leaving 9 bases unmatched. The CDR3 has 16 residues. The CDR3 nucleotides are TGTGCCAGCAGCTTGGTTACCGGGAGGGCCGCAGATACGCAGTATTTT. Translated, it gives CASSLVTGRAADTQYF.

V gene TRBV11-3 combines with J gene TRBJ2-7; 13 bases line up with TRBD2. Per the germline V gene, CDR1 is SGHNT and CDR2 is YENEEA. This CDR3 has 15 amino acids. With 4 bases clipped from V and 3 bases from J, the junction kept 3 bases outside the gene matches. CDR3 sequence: CASSSGLAGFYEQYF. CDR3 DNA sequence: TGTGCCAGCAGCTCGGGACTAGCGGGATTCTACGAGCAGTACTTC.

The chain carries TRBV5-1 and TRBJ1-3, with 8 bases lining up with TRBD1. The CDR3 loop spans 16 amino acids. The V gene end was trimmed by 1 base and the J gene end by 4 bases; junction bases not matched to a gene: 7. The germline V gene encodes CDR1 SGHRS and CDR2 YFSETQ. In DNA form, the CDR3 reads TGCGCCAGCAGCTTGAACGACAGGGGACGCGGAAACACCATATATTTT. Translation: CASSLNDRGRGNTIYF.